This T cell receptor beta chain appears in the sequencing data of a study of T cells in Graves' hyperthyroidism and ophthalmopathy. This clonotype was observed at least ten times. Amplification of TCR beta CDR3 regions was performed using RNA transcripts as template. A set of HTBI primers served as the primers for a first-round RT-PCR of the TCR CDR3. One entry per CDR3 protein results from TCRdb running MiXCR on the multiplex PCR reads. Among almost 50,000 distinct CDR3 sequences listed, approximately 50% were seen once. The germline CDR1 and CDR2 sequences are MGHRA and YSYEKL. The trim removed 5 bases at V and 0 bases at J, leaving 3 bases unmatched. The CDR3 extends over 14 amino acids.

This TCR was sampled from a man younger than 35 with Graves' hyperthyroidism. This rearrangement joins TRBV4-1 to TRBJ2-7, with TRBD1 matching over 8 bases. Sequencing was done on a sample of peripheral blood or thyroid tissue (not recorded which). The CDR3 is CASSTGGGSYEQYF. In DNA, the CDR3 is TGCGCCAGCAGCACAGGGGGTGGCTCCTACGAGCAGTACTTC.